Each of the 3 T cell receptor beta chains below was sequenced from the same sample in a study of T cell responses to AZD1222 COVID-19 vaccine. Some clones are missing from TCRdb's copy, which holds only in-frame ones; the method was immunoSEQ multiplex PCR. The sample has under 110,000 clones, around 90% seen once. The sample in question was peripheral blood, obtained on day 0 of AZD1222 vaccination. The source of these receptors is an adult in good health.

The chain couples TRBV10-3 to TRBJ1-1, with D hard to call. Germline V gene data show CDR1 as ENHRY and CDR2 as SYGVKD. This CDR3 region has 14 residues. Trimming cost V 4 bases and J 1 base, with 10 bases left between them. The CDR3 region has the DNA TGTGCCATCAGTGTTATGGGAGAGAACACTGAAGCTTTCTTT. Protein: CAISVMGENTEAFF.

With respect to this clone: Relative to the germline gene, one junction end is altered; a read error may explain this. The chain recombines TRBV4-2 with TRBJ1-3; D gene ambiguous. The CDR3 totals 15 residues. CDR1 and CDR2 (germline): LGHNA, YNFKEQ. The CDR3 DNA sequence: TGTGCCAGCAGCCAAGAACACACTGGAGGAAGCACCATATATTTT. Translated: CASSQEHTGGSTIYF.

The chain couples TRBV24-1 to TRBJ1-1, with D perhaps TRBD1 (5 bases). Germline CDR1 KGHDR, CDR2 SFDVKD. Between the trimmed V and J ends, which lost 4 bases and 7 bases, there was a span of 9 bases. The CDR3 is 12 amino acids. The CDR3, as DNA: TGTGCCACCAGTGAACGGGACGATGAAGCTTTCTTT. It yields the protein CATSERDDEAFF.